The clone carrying this TCR beta chain was counted between two and nine times. The sample's treatment: PENTA 11 planned treatment interruption arm or continuous ART arm. Samples needed at least 5 million viable cryopreserved PBMCs. CDR1 is SQVTM and CDR2 is ANQGSEA in the germline V gene. This CDR3 has 13 residues. The ends lost 6 bases at V and 7 bases at J; junction bases unmatched: 8. The data derive from a study of HIV-infected children after antiretroviral therapy interruption. Unique molecular identifiers were included in an RNA-based 3' RACE TCR library. TCRdb called the 3' RACE reads again in MiXCR, with one record for every CDR3 protein. Of around 41,000 distinct CDR3 sequences in the sample, about 6% were seen once.

The source of this sequence is a pool of human donors with HIV. The chain recombines TRBV29-1 with TRBJ1-2; TRBD1 aligns across 10 bases. The sequencing used CD45RA+ CD4+ T cells from PBMCs, pooled from several time points, collected from a donor given antiretroviral therapy, either interrupted or continuous. The subset is: naive CD4+ CD45RA+ CD45RO- T cells. The CDR3 sequence: CSVAPGQGSGYTF. The CDR3 DNA is TGCAGCGTGGCTCCGGGACAGGGGTCTGGCTACACCTTC.